One T cell receptor (beta chain) is described in this entry. The study recruited people aged about 18 to 89 years across 24 US areas. CDR1 is MGHRA and CDR2 is YSYEKL in the germline V gene. This CDR3 region has 14 residues. The V and J ends lost 3 bases and 6 bases, in that order; junction bases with no gene match: 0. This specimen comes from a study of blood T cell repertoires in COVID-19. Study at large: The United States, Italy and Spain supplied acute and convalescent COVID-19 samples.

Clones were sequenced by immunoSEQ multiplex PCR, and TCRdb holds only the in-frame ones, with some missing. The top ten clones hold 2% to 2.5% of a sample with about 180,000 clones, roughly 89% of them seen once. V is TRBV4-1 and J is TRBJ1-6; 9 bases are shared with TRBD1. The TCR comes from a woman in her forties with acute COVID-19. The sequenced material came from PBMCs or T cells enriched from blood (not recorded which). CDR3 in DNA: TGCGCCAGCAGCCAGGACAGGGGTAATTCACCCCTCCACTTT. As protein: CASSQDRGNSPLHF.